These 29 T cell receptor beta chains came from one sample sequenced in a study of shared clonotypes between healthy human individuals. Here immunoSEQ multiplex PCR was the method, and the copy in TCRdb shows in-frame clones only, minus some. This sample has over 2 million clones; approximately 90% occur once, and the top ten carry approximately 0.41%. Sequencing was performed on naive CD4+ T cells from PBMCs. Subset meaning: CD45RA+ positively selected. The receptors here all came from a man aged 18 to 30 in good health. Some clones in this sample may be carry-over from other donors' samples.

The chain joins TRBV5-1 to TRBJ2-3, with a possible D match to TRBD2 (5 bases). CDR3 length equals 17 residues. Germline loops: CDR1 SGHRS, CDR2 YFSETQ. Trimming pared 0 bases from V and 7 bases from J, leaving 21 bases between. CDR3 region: CASSLGSSGTAKNTQYF. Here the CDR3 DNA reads TGCGCCAGCAGCTTGGGTTCCTCGGGAACAGCCAAAAATACGCAGTATTTT.

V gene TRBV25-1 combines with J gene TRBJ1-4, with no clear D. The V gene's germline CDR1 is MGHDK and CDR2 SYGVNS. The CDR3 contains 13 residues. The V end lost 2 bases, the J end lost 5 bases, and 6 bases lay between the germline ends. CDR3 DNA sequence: TGTGCCAGCAGTGAAATCAACAATGAAAAACTGTTTTTT. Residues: CASSEINNEKLFF. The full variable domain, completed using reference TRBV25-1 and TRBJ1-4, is EADIYQTPRYLVIGTGKKITLECSQTMGHDKMYWYQQDPGMELHLIHYSYGVNSTEKGDLSSESTVSRIRTEHFPLTLESARPSHTSQYLCASSEINNEKLFFGSGTQLSVL.

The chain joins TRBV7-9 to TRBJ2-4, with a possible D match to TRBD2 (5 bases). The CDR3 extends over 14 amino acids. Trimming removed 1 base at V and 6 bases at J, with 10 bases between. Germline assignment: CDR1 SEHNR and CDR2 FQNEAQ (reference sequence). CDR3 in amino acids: CASSLGLAGNIQYF. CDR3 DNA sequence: TGTGCCAGCAGCTTAGGGCTAGCCGGAAACATTCAGTACTTC.

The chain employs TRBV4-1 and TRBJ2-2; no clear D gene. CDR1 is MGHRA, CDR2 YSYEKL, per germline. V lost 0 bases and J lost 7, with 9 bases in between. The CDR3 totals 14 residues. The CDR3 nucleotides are TGCGCCAGCAGCCAAGATTGGAAGAGCGGGGAGCTGTTTTTT. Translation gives CASSQDWKSGELFF.

For the CDR3, the DNA is TGTGCCTGGAGTGTGGGGGGACCAGGCACAGATACGCAGTATTTT. This sequence encodes CAWSVGGPGTDTQYF. The chain combines TRBV30 with TRBJ2-3, with a weak D call TRBD2 (6 bases). The CDR3 runs to 15 residues. Germline V gives CDR1 GTSNPN, CDR2 SVGIG (reference sequence). Trimming cost V 0 bases and J 1 base, with 11 bases left between them.

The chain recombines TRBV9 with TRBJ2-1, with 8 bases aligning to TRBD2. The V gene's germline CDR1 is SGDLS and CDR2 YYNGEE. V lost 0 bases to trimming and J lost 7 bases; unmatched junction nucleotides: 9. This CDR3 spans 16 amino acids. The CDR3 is CASSVDVGRARNEQFF. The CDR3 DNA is TGTGCCAGCAGCGTAGATGTCGGGAGGGCCAGGAATGAGCAGTTCTTC.

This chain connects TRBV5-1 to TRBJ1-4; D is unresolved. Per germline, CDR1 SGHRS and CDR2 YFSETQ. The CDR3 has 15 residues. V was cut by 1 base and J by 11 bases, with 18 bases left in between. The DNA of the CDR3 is TGCGCCAGCAGCTTGTGGTGGAAAGATCAAGATAAACTGTTTTTT. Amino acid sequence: CASSLWWKDQDKLFF.

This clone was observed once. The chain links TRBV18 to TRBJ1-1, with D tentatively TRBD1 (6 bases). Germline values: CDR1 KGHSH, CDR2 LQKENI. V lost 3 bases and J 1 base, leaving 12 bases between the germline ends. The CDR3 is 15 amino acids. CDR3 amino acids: CASSPPTGWNTEAFF. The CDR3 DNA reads TGTGCCAGCTCACCTCCCACAGGGTGGAACACTGAAGCTTTCTTT. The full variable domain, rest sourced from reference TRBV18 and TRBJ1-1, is NAGVMQNPRHLVRRRGQEARLRCSPMKGHSHVYWYRQLPEEGLKFMVYLQKENIIDESGMPKERFSAEFPKEGPSILRIQQVVRGDSAAYFCASSPPTGWNTEAFFGQGTRLTVV.

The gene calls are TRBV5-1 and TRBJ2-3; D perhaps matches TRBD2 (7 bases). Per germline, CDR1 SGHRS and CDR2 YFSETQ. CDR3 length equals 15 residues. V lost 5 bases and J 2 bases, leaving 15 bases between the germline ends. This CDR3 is CASREDGGATDTQYF. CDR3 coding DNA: TGCGCCAGCAGGGAGGATGGGGGGGCCACAGATACGCAGTATTTT.

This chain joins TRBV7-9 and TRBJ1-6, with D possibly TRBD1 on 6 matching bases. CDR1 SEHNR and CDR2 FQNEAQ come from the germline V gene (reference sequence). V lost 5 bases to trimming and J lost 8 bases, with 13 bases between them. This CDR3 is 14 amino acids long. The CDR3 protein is CASSITGLDSPLHF. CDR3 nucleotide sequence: TGTGCCAGCAGCATTACAGGGTTGGATTCACCCCTCCACTTT.

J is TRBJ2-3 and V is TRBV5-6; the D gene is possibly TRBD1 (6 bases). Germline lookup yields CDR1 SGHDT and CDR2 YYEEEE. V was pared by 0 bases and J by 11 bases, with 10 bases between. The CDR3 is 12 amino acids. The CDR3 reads CASSLAQGKQYF. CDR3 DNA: TGTGCCAGCAGCTTGGCTCAGGGGAAGCAGTATTTT.

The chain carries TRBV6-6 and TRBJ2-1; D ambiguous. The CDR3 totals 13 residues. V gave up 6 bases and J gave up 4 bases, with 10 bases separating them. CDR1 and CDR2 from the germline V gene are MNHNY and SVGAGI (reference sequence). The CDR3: CASSASRYNEQFF. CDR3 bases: TGTGCCAGCAGCGCAAGTAGGTACAATGAGCAGTTCTTC.

The CDR3 DNA reads TGTGCCAGCAGAGCGGGACAGCGTTTTTACGAGCAGTACTTC. This codes for CASRAGQRFYEQYF. V is TRBV28 and J is TRBJ2-7; D tentatively reads TRBD1 or TRBD2 (7 bases each). V lost 6 bases and J lost 4, with 16 bases in between. CDR1 is MDHEN and CDR2 is SYDVKM in the germline V gene. There are 14 residues in the CDR3.

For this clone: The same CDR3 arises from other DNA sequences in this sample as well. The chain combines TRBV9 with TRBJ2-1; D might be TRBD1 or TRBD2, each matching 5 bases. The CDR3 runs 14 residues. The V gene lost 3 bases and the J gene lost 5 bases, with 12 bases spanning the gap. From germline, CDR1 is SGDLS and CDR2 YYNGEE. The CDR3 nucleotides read TGTGCCAGCAGCGCGGGACGGGGTGACAATGAGCAGTTCTTC. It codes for CASSAGRGDNEQFF.

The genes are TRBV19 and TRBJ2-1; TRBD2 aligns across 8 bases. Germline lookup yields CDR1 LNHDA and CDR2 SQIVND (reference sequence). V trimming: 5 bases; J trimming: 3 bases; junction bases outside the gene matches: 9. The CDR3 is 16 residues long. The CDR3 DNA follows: TGTGCCAGTAGTCTGGTGGGCGGGAGGAACTACAATGAGCAGTTCTTC. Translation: CASSLVGGRNYNEQFF.

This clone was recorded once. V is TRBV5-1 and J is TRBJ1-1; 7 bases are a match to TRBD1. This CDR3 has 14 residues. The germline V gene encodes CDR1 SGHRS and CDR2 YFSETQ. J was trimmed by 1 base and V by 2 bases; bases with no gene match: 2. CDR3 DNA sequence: TGCGCCAGCAGCTTCCGGGACAGGAACACTGAAGCTTTCTTT. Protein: CASSFRDRNTEAFF.

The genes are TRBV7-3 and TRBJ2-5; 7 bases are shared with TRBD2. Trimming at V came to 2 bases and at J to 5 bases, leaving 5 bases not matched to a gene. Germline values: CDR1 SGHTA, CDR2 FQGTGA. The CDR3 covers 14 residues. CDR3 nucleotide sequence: TGTGCCAGCAGCTTAGTAGGACTAGACGAGACCCAGTACTTC. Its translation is CASSLVGLDETQYF.

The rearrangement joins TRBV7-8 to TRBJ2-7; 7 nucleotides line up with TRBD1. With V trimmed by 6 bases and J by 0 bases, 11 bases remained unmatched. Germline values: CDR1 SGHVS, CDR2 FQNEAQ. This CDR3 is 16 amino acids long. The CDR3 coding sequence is TGTGCCAGCAGTGGGACCAACCGGGACAGCTCCTACGAGCAGTACTTC. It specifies CASSGTNRDSSYEQYF.

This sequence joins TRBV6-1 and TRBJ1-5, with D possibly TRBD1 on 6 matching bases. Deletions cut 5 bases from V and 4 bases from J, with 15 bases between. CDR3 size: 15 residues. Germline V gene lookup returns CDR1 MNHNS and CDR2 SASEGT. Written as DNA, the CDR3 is TGTGCCAGCAGTCCTTTTCAGGGGAGGAATCAGCCCCAGCATTTT. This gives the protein CASSPFQGRNQPQHF.

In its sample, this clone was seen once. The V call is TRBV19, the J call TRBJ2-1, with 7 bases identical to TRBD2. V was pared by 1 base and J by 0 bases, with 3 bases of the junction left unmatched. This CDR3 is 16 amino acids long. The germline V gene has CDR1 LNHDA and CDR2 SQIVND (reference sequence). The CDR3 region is CASSIAGGTSYNEQFF. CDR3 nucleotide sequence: TGTGCCAGTAGTATAGCGGGAGGTACCTCCTACAATGAGCAGTTCTTC. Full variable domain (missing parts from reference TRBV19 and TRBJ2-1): DGGITQSPKYLFRKEGQNVTLSCEQNLNHDAMYWYRQDPGQGLRLIYYSQIVNDFQKGDIAEGYSVSREKKESFPLTVTSAQKNPTAFYLCASSIAGGTSYNEQFFGPGTRLTVL.

CDR3 DNA: TGCGCCAGCAACCCCGGGACAGGGGTTCCGGGAGTAATTTCCGATACGCAGTATTTT. Residues: CASNPGTGVPGVISDTQYF. The J gene is TRBJ2-3, the V gene TRBV5-1, with 10 bases identical to TRBD1. The CDR3 runs 19 residues. Germline V lookup: CDR1 SGHRS, CDR2 YFSETQ. The junction had 22 bases not matched to a gene; V was cut back by 6 bases and J by 6 bases.

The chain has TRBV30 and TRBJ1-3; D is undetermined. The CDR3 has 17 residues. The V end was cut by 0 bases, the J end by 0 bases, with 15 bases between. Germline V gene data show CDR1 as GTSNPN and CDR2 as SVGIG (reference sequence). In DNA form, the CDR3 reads TGTGCCTGGAGTGTAGCCCCGTACAGCAGCTCTGGAAACACCATATATTTT. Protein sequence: CAWSVAPYSSSGNTIYF.

The CDR3 region is CSVAGLAGPGDTQYF. The CDR3 DNA sequence: TGCAGCGTCGCAGGACTAGCGGGCCCTGGGGATACGCAGTATTTT. V usage is TRBV29-1 and J usage is TRBJ2-3, with TRBD2 identical over 11 bases. The CDR3 contains 15 residues. V shed 6 bases, J shed 6 bases, and the junction held 11 bases outside the gene matches. Germline V CDR1 and CDR2: SQVTM, ANQGSEA.

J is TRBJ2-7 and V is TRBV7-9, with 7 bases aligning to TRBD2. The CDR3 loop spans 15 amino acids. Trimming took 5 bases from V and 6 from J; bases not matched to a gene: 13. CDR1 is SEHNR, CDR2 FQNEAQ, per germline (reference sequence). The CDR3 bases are TGTGCCAGCAGCGGGACGGGGGGTCGCCTCCTCGAGCAGTACTTC. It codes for CASSGTGGRLLEQYF.

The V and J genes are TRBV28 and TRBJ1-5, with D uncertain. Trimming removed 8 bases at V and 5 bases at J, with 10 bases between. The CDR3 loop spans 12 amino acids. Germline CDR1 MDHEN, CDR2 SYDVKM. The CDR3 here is CASRGNYQPQHF. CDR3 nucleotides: TGTGCCAGCCGCGGGAACTATCAGCCCCAGCATTTT.

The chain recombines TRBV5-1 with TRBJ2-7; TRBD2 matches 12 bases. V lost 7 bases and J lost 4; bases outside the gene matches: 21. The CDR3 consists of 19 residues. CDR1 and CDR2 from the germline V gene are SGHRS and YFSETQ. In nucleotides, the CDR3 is TGCGCCAGCTCGAGACTAGCGGGAGACACCCGAAGTAAACGTTACGAGCAGTACTTC. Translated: CASSRLAGDTRSKRYEQYF.

In DNA, the CDR3 is TGTGCCAGCAGTGCAGAGGGCCGAGCCCAGTACTTC. It encodes CASSAEGRAQYF. This rearrangement joins TRBV2 to TRBJ2-5, with a weak D call TRBD2 (5 bases). V lost 4 bases, J lost 9 bases, and 12 bases lay in between. The CDR3 is made up of 12 amino acids. Germline CDR1 SNHLY, CDR2 FYNNEI. Full variable domain (rest looked up from reference TRBV2 and TRBJ2-5): EPEVTQTPSHQVTQMGQEVILRCVPISNHLYFYWYRQILGQKVEFLVSFYNNEISEKSEIFDDQFSVERPDGSNFTLKIRSTKLEDSAMYFCASSAEGRAQYFGPGTRLLVL.

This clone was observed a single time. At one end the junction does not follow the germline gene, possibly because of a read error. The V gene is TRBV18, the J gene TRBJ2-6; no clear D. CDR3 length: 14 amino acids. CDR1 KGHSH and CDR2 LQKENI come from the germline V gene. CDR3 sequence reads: CASSPSSEANVLTF. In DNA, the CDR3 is TGTGCCAGCTCACCCAGTTCTGAGGCCAACGTCCTGACTTTC.

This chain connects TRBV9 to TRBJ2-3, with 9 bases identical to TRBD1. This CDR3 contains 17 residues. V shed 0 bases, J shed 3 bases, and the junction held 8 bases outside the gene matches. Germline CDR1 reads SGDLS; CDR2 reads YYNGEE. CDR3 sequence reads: CASSVGNYRGRTDTQYF. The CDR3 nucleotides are TGTGCCAGCAGCGTAGGTAATTACAGGGGGCGTACAGATACGCAGTATTTT.